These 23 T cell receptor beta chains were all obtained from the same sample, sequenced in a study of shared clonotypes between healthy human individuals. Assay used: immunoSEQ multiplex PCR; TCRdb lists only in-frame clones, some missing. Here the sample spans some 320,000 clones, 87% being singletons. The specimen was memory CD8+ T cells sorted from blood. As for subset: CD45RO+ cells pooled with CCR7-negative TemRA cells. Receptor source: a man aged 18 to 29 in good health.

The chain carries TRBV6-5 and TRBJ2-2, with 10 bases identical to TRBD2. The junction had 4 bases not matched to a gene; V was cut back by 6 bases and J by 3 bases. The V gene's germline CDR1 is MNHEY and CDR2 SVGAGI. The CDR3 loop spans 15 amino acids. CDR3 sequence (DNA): TGTGCCAGCAGCGGACTAGCGGCTCACACCGGGGAGCTGTTTTTT. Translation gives CASSGLAAHTGELFF.

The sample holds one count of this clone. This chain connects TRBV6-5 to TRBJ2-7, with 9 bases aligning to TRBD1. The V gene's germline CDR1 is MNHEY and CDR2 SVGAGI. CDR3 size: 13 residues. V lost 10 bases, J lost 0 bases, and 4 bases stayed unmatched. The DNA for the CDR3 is TGTGCCACCAAGACAGGGGGCTCCTACGAGCAGTACTTC. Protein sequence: CATKTGGSYEQYF.

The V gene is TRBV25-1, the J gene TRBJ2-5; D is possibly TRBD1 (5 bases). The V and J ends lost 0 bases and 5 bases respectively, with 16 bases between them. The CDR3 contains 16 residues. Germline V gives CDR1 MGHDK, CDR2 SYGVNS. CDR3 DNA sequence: TGTGCCAGCAGTGAATATGACTCCAGGGTTGTGGAGACCCAGTACTTC. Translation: CASSEYDSRVVETQYF.

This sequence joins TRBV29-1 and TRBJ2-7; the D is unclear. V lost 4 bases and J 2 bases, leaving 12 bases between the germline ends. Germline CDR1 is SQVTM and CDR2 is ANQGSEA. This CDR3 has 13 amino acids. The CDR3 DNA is TGCAGCGTTGGAGCCGGGCTCCCCTACGAGCAGTACTTC. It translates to CSVGAGLPYEQYF.

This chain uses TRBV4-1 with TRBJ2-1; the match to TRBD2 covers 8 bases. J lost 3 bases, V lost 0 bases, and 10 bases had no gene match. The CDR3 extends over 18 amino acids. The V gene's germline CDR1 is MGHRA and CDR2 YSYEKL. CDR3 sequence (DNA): TGCGCCAGCAGCCAAGAGGGGGGAGTAGCGGGGTTCTACAATGAGCAGTTCTTC. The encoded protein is CASSQEGGVAGFYNEQFF.

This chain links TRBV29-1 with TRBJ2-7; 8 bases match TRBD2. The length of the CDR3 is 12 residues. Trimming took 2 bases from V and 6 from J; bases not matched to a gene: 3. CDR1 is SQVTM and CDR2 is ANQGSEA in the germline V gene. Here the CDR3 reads CSVELAGSEQYF. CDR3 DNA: TGCAGCGTTGAATTAGCGGGGTCCGAGCAGTACTTC.

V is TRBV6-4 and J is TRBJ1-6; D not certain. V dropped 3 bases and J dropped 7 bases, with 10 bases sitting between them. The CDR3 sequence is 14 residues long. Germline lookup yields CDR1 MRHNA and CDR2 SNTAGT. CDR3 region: CASSEGIANSPLHF. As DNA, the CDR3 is TGTGCCAGCAGTGAGGGTATAGCGAATTCACCCCTCCACTTT.

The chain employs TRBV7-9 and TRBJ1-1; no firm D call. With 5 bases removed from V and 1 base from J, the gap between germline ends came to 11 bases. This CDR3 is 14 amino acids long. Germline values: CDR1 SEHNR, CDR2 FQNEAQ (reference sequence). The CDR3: CASSPFGWNTEAFF. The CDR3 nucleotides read TGTGCCAGCAGCCCTTTCGGCTGGAACACTGAAGCTTTCTTT.

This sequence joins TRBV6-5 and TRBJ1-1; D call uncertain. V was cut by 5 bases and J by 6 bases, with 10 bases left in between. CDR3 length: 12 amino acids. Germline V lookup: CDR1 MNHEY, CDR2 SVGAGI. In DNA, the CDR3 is TGTGCCAGCAGTGGCATGGAGGCTGAAGCTTTCTTT. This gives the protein CASSGMEAEAFF.

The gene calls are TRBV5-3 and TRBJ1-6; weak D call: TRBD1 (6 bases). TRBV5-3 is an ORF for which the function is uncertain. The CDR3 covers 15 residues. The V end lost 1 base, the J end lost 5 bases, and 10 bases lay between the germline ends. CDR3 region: CARSLRGTDNSPLHF. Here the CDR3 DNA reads TGTGCCAGAAGCTTGAGGGGGACCGATAATTCACCCCTCCACTTT.

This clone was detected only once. For the CDR3, the DNA is TGTGCCAGCAGCCTATCCCCCTTAACCGTCGGAGCTTTCTTT. It specifies CASSLSPLTVGAFF. V is TRBV5-5 and J is TRBJ1-1; D remains unclear. The CDR3 covers 14 residues. Trimming stripped 4 bases from V and 10 bases from J, with 20 bases between. CDR1 and CDR2 from the germline V gene are SGHKS and YYEKEE (reference sequence).

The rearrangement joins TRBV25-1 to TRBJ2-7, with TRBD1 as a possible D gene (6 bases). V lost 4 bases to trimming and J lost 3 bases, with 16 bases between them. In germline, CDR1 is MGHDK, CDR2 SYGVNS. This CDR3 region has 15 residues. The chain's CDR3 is CASSGTDRLYYEQYF. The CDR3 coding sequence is TGTGCCAGCAGTGGAACCGACAGGCTATACTACGAGCAGTACTTC.

CDR3 in amino acids: CASSPLGQTSSYNEQFF. In nucleotides, the CDR3 is TGCGCCAGCAGCCCACTGGGACAGACCAGCTCCTACAATGAGCAGTTCTTC. This chain joins TRBV4-1 and TRBJ2-1; 7 positions agree with TRBD1. Germline V gene lookup returns CDR1 MGHRA and CDR2 YSYEKL. The CDR3 covers 17 residues. Unmatched junction bases numbered 9, after V lost 4 bases and J lost 0 bases.

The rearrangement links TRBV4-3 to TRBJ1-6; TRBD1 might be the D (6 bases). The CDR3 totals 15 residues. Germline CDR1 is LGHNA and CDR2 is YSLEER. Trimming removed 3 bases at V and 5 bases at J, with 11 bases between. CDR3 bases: TGCGCCAGCAGCCAGTTACAGGGAGATAATTCACCCCTCCACTTT. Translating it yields CASSQLQGDNSPLHF.

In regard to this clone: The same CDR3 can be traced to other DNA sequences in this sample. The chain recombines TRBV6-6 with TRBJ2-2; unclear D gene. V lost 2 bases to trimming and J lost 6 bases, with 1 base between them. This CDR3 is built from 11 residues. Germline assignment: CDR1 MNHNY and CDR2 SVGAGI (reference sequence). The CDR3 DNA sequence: TGTGCCAGCAGTTACCCCGGGGAGCTGTTTTTT. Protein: CASSYPGELFF.

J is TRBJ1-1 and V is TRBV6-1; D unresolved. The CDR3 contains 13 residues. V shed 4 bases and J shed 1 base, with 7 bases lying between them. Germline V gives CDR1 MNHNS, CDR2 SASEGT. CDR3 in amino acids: CASSARANTEAFF. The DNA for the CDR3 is TGTGCCAGCAGTGCCAGAGCGAACACTGAAGCTTTCTTT.

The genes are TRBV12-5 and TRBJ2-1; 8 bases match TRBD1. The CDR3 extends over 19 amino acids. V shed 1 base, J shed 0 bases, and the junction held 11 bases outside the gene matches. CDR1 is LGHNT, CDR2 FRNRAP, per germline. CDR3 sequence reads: CASGLGRGRGLSSYNEQFF. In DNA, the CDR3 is TGTGCTAGTGGTTTGGGAAGAGGCAGGGGGCTAAGCTCCTACAATGAGCAGTTCTTC. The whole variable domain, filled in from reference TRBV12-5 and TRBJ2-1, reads DARVTQTPRHKVTEMGQEVTMRCQPILGHNTVFWYRQTMMQGLELLAYFRNRAPLDDSGMPKDRFSAEMPDATLATLKIQPSEPRDSAVYFCASGLGRGRGLSSYNEQFFGPGTRLTVL.

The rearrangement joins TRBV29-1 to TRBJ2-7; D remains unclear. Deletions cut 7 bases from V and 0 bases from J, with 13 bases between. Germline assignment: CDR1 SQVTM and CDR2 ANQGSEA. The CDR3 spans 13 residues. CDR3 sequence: CSASGPSSYEQYF. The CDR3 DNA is TGCAGCGCCTCAGGCCCGAGCTCCTACGAGCAGTACTTC.

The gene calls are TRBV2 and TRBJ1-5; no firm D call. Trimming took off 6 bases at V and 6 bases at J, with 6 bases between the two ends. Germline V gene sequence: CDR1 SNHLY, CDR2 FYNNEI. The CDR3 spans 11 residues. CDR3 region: CASSPGQPQHF. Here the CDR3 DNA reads TGTGCCAGCAGCCCAGGTCAGCCCCAGCATTTT.

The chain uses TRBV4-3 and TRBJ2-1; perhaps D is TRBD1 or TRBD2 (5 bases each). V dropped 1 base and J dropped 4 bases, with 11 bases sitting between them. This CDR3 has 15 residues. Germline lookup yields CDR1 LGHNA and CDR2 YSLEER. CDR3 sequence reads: CASSQGEGRYNEQFF. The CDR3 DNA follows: TGCGCCAGCAGCCAAGGAGAGGGACGATACAATGAGCAGTTCTTC.

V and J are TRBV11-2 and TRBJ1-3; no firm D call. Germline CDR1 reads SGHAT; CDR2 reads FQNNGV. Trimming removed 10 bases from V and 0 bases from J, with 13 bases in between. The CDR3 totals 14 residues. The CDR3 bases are TGTGCCACCCGATCCATCAGCTCTGGAAACACCATATATTTT. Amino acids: CATRSISSGNTIYF.

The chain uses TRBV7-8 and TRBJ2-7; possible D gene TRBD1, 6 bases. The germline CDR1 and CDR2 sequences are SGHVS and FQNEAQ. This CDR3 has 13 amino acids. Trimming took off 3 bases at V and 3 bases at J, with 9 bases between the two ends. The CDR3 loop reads CASSFRDNYEQYF. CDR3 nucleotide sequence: TGTGCCAGCAGCTTCCGGGACAACTACGAGCAGTACTTC.

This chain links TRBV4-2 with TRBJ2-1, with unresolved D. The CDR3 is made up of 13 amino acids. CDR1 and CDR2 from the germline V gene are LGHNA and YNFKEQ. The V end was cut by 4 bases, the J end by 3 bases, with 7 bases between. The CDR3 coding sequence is TGTGCCAGCAGCCCAAGTTACTACAATGAGCAGTTCTTC. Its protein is CASSPSYYNEQFF.